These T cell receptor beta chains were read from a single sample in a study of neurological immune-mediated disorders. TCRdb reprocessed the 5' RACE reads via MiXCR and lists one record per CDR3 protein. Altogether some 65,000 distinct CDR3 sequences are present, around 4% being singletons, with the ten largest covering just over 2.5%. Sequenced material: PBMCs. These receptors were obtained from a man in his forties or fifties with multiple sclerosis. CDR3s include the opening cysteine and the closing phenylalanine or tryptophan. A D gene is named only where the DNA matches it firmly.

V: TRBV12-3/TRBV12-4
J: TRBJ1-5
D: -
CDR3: CASSLGVQPQHF

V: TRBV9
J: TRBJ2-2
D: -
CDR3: CASSVVDSNTGELFF

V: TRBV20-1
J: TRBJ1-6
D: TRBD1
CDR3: CSAATGVNSPLHF

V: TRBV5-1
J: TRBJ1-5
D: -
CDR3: CASSLSTGSGQPQHF

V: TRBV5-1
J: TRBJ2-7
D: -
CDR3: CASSWYQQGSTYEQYF

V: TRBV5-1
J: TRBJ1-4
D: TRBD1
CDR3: CASSFDRGYEKLFF

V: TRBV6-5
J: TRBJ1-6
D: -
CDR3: CASSYSRNNSPLHF

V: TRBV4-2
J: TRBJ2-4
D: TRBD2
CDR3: CASTPGLAGADSKNIQYF

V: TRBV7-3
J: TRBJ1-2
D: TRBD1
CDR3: CASSGAEDRVNGYTF

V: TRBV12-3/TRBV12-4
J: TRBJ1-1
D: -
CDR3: CASSLFTGLTEAFF

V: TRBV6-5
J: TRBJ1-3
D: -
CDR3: CASSYSRSGISGNTIYF

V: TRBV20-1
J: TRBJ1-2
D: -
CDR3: CSANGQSLSYGYTF

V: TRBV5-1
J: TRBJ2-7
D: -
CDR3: CASSLDLVYEQYF

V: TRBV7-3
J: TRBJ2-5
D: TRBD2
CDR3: CASSLGTSGGQETQYF

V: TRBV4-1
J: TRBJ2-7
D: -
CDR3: CASSQEQDFGMEQYF

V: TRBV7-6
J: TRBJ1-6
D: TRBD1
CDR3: CASSPGQASNSPLHF

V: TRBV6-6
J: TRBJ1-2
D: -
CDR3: CASSSLRTEYGYTF

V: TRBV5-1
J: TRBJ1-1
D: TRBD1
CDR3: CASSLGGTGGTEAFF

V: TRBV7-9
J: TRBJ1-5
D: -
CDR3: CASSLGNQPQHF

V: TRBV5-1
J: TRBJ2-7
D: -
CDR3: CASSLGDVLSYEQYF

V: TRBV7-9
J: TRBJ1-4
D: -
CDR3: CASSLEGKLFF

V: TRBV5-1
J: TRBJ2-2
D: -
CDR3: CASSLAPGANTGELFF

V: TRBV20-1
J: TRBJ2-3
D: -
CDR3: CSATGQPLPDTQYF

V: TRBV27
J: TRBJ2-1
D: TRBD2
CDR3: CASSVLAGGTTNEQFF

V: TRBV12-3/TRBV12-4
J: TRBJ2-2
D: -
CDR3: CASGDYGAGELFF

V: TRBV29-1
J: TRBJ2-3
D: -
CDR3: CSVAGDTDTQYF

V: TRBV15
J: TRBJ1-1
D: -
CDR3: CATSRDRAMNTEAFF

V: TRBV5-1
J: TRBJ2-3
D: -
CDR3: CASSLRSASTDTQYF

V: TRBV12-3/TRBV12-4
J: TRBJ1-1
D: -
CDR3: CASSLLQGSTEAFF

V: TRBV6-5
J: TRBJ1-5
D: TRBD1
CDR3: CASSKIRGGGNQPQHF

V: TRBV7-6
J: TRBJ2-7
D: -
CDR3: CASSYGGMEYF

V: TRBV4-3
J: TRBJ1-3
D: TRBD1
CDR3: CASSQWTGNGNTIYF

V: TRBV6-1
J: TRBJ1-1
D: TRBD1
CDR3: CATQVPGGSEAFF

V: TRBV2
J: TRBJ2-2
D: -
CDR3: CARARGGTGELFF

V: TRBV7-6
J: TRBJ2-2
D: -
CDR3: CASSPGLANTGELFF

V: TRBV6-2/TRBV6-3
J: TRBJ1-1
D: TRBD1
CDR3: CASFYRGGNTEAFF

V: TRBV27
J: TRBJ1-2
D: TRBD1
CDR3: CASSSPGQGSFYGYTF

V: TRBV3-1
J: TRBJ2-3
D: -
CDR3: CASSPLPRGADTQYF

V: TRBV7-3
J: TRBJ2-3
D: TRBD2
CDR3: CASSSFGLDQDTQYF

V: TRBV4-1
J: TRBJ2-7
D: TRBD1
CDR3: CASSHYRGANYEQYF

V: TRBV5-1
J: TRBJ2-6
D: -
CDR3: CASSLSNVLTF

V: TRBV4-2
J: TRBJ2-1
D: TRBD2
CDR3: CASSQGSGGHQEQFF

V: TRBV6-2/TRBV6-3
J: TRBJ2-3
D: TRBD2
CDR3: CASSGPLAGGPHSTDTQYF

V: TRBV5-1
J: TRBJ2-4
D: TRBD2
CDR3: CASSLAGGTKNIQYF

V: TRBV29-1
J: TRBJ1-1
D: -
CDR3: CSVGWGGTVNTEAFF

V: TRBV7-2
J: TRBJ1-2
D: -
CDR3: CASSLAPSTANYGYTF

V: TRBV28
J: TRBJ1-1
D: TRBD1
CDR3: CASRVLGQEAFF

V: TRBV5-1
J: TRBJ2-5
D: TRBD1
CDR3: CASSLGWTGAPKGETQYF

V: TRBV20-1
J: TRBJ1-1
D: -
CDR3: CSASFLRTEAFF

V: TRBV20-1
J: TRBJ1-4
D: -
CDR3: CSASFTREKLFF

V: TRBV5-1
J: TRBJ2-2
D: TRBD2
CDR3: CASMRAGIDTGELFF

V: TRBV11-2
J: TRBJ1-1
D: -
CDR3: CASSLGWGTEAFF

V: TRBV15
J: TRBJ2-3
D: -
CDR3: CATSRVTDTQYF

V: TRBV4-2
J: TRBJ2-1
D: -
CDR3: CASSLSPSASSYNEQFF

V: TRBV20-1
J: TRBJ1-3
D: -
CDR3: CSAWAGNTIYF